These T cell receptor beta chains were read from a single sample in a study of blood T cell repertoires in COVID-19. Data came from immunoSEQ multiplex PCR; TCRdb stores just in-frame clones and leaves some out. The sample yields nearly 250,000 clones, 90% seen once. The sequencing sample was made of PBMCs or T cells enriched from blood (not recorded which). Receptors originate from a man aged 45-65 years who had been exposed to COVID-19. Both conserved end residues are part of each CDR3. The D gene is left open where the match is weak. Clone size is stated in some rows and not others, as once, few, many or a class when expanded.

CDR3 DNA,CDR3 protein,clone size,D gene,V gene,J gene
TGCAGCGCCAGGGTGAGGGGGAGGGGAGGACTTAGCAACTATGGCTACACCTTC,CSARVRGRGGLSNYGYTF,NA,NA,TRBV29-1,TRBJ1-2
TGTGCCAGCAGCCAGGGGACAGGCTATAGCAATCAGCCCCAGCATTTT,CASSQGTGYSNQPQHF,NA,TRBD1,TRBV4-2,TRBJ1-5
TGTGCCAGCAGGCTACTAGCGGGAGGTGGCGATGAGCAGTTCTTC,CASRLLAGGGDEQFF,NA,TRBD2,TRBV3-1/TRBV3-2,TRBJ2-1
TGTGCCAGCAGACCGGGAGGGGTTGATGAGCAGTTCTTC,CASRPGGVDEQFF,few,TRBD2,TRBV6-5,TRBJ2-1
TGTGCCAGCAGCAAAACAGGGTTAGGCACTGAAGCTTTCTTT,CASSKTGLGTEAFF,NA,NA,TRBV2,TRBJ1-1
TGTGCCAGTAGTAACGCGTTTCGCGGCAGCCGGTCTAGAAAACTGTTTTTT,CASSNAFRGSRSRKLFF,NA,NA,TRBV19,TRBJ1-4
TGTGCCAGCAGCCCGGTTGGGGGACTCACAGATACGCAGTATTTT,CASSPVGGLTDTQYF,once,NA,TRBV11-3,TRBJ2-3
TGTGCCAGCAGCCCCACCAGGGTTACTAATGAAAAACTGTTTTTT,CASSPTRVTNEKLFF,NA,NA,TRBV7-9,TRBJ1-4
TGTGCCAGCAGTACCGGGACAGGGGAGGGCTACACCTTC,CASSTGTGEGYTF,NA,TRBD1,TRBV28,TRBJ1-2
TGTGCCAGCAGCTTAGATACCAGACAGGGGGATGGCTACACCTTC,CASSLDTRQGDGYTF,NA,TRBD1,TRBV7-2,TRBJ1-2
TGTGCCAGCAGCCCACGGGGGGCGGGGGTGAACACTGAAGCTTTCTTT,CASSPRGAGVNTEAFF,NA,NA,TRBV5-4,TRBJ1-1
TGTGCCAGCAGTTTAGACAGGGACTATGGCTACACCTTC,CASSLDRDYGYTF,NA,TRBD1,TRBV7-9,TRBJ1-2
TGTGCCAGCAGCGAACACCCCGGACTAGCGGGAGGGGAGCAGTTCTTC,CASSEHPGLAGGEQFF,NA,TRBD2,TRBV7-6,TRBJ2-1
TGTGCCACCAGTGACCGGGACTATTCCCGAGGGGAGCAGTTCTTC,CATSDRDYSRGEQFF,NA,TRBD2,TRBV24-1,TRBJ2-1
TGCGCCAGCAGCCGGCAAGGACTAGCGGGAGCCAACACCGGGGAGCTGTTTTTT,CASSRQGLAGANTGELFF,few,TRBD2,TRBV5-1,TRBJ2-2